Following are 18 T cell receptor beta chains from one sample sequenced in a study of control samples from healthy donors and cancer patients. Libraries were prepared by immunoSEQ multiplex PCR; TCRdb keeps only in-frame clonotypes and omits some of them. The repertoire table contains under 200,000 clones. The sample consisted of blood. Receptor source: a woman under 40 in good health.

In DNA, the CDR3 is TGTGCCAGCAGTTTAGGCGGGGCGACTAACTATGGCTACACCTTC. Its translation: CASSLGGATNYGYTF. The rearrangement joins TRBV28 to TRBJ1-2, with a possible D match to TRBD1 (5 bases). Between the trimmed V and J ends, which lost 2 bases and 0 bases, there was a span of 10 bases. The CDR3 contains 15 residues. Germline V CDR1 and CDR2: MDHEN, SYDVKM.

This chain connects TRBV11-2 to TRBJ1-6, with 8 bases lining up with TRBD1. V gave up 4 bases and J gave up 8 bases; unmatched junction bases: 7. The germline V gene encodes CDR1 SGHAT and CDR2 FQNNGV. The CDR3 sequence is 15 residues long. The CDR3 bases are TGTGCCAGCAGCTCCACACAGGGGGGACATTCACCCCTCCACTTT. Its translation: CASSSTQGGHSPLHF.

The V and J genes are TRBV28 and TRBJ1-1; the D gene is possibly TRBD1 (5 bases). Germline V gene lookup returns CDR1 MDHEN and CDR2 SYDVKM. Trimming took off 3 bases at V and 1 base at J, with 9 bases between the two ends. The CDR3 runs 14 residues. The CDR3 sequence is CASSFPTENTEAFF. CDR3 coding DNA: TGTGCCAGCAGTTTCCCGACAGAGAACACTGAAGCTTTCTTT.

This chain links TRBV6-1 with TRBJ2-7; 9 bases line up with TRBD2. This CDR3 is 15 amino acids long. The germline V gene has CDR1 MNHNS and CDR2 SASEGT. J was trimmed by 2 bases and V by 1 base; bases with no gene match: 3. The CDR3 here is CASSEGLAVTYEQYF. CDR3 sequence (DNA): TGTGCCAGCAGTGAAGGACTAGCGGTTACCTACGAGCAGTACTTC.

V is TRBV7-2 and J is TRBJ2-2; possibly TRBD1 for D (6 bases). The CDR3 has 14 residues. V gave up 3 bases and J gave up 7 bases, with 12 bases separating them. Germline assignment: CDR1 SGHTA and CDR2 FQGNSA. The CDR3 region is CASSFKQGNGELFF. Here the CDR3 DNA reads TGTGCCAGCAGCTTCAAACAGGGAAACGGGGAGCTGTTTTTT.

The CDR3 DNA is TGTGCCAGCAGTCCGGACAGGGGTAACTATGGCTACACCTTC. Protein sequence: CASSPDRGNYGYTF. The chain recombines TRBV5-5 with TRBJ1-2; 9 bases are shared with TRBD1. V dropped 5 bases and J dropped 1; count of bases not matched to a gene: 3. This CDR3 has 14 residues. The V gene's germline CDR1 is SGHKS and CDR2 YYEKEE (reference sequence).

This sequence joins TRBV24-1 and TRBJ2-7; 12 nucleotides align to TRBD1. This CDR3 contains 15 residues. V gave up 3 bases and J gave up 5 bases; unmatched junction bases: 4. Germline CDR1 reads KGHDR; CDR2 reads SFDVKD. CDR3 sequence: CATSDPGQGAHEQYF. The CDR3 DNA follows: TGTGCCACCAGTGATCCGGGACAGGGGGCCCACGAGCAGTACTTC.

This chain uses TRBV28 with TRBJ1-4; perhaps TRBD1 as D (5 bases). The CDR3 covers 15 residues. Per the germline V gene, CDR1 is MDHEN and CDR2 is SYDVKM. The V end was cut by 6 bases, the J end by 11 bases, with 22 bases between. The CDR3 loop is CASREQGMGLGKLFF. The CDR3 DNA reads as TGTGCCAGCAGGGAGCAGGGTATGGGGCTAGGGAAACTGTTTTTT.

With respect to this clone: The junction and the germline gene differ at one end; a read error may be behind it. The gene calls are TRBV5-1 and TRBJ2-5; D gene uncertain. Germline V gene data show CDR1 as SGHRS and CDR2 as YFSETQ. The CDR3 loop spans 14 amino acids. DNA of the CDR3: TGCGCCAGCAGCTTGTCCGACGCTCAAGGGACCCAGTACTTC. Its protein is CASSLSDAQGTQYF.

The chain couples TRBV9 to TRBJ1-3; D remains ambiguous. The CDR3 length is 16 residues. Germline V lookup: CDR1 SGDLS, CDR2 YYNGEE. V was cut by 4 bases and J by 0 bases, with 14 bases left in between. The CDR3: CASSPLDVISGNTIYF. CDR3 sequence (DNA): TGTGCCAGCAGCCCCCTAGATGTGATCTCTGGAAACACCATATATTTT.

This chain links TRBV28 with TRBJ2-7; D is uncertain. Trimming removed 5 bases from V and 2 bases from J, with 10 bases in between. The CDR3 has 13 residues. The germline V gene has CDR1 MDHEN and CDR2 SYDVKM. DNA of the CDR3: TGTGCCAGCAGTCCACTCAAAGCCTACGAGCAGTACTTC. Translating it yields CASSPLKAYEQYF.

The gene calls are TRBV27 and TRBJ1-2, with D maybe TRBD1 (6 bases). Germline V CDR1 and CDR2: MNHEY, SMNVEV (reference sequence). The CDR3 spans 13 residues. Trimming took 6 bases from V and 4 from J, leaving 12 bases between them. CDR3 nucleotides: TGTGCCAGCAGATCACAGGGCCTCTATGGCTACACCTTC. Its protein product is CASRSQGLYGYTF.

The chain uses TRBV4-3 and TRBJ1-4; 11 nucleotides agree with TRBD1. The J segment lost 6 bases and the V segment lost 3 bases, leaving 6 bases of the junction unmatched. The CDR3 consists of 16 residues. CDR1 is LGHNA and CDR2 is YSLEER in the germline V gene. As DNA, the CDR3 is TGCGCCAGCAGCCAGGGGGACAGGGGGGTGTATGAAAAACTGTTTTTT. This gives the protein CASSQGDRGVYEKLFF.

This rearrangement joins TRBV7-2 to TRBJ1-2; 7 nucleotides line up with TRBD1. Trimming took 5 bases from V and 4 from J; bases not matched to a gene: 4. This CDR3 contains 13 residues. The germline CDR1 and CDR2 sequences are SGHTA and FQGNSA. CDR3 coding DNA: TGTGCCAGCAGCGCGGACAGGTTCTATGGCTACACCTTC. It yields the protein CASSADRFYGYTF.

J is TRBJ1-2 and V is TRBV7-3; D uncertain. Germline values: CDR1 SGHTA, CDR2 FQGTGA. Trimming stripped 5 bases from V and 6 bases from J, with 13 bases between. This CDR3 contains 13 residues. This chain's CDR3 is CASSPTPRDGYTF. CDR3 bases: TGTGCCAGCAGCCCTACGCCCCGGGATGGCTACACCTTC.

This chain joins TRBV6-1 and TRBJ2-3, with 11 bases that match TRBD2. Germline values: CDR1 MNHNS, CDR2 SASEGT. Germline trimming cut 2 bases from V and 2 bases from J; bases unmatched to any gene: 3. This CDR3 region has 16 residues. The CDR3 spells CASSELAGGLTDTQYF. For the CDR3, the DNA is TGTGCCAGCAGTGAATTAGCGGGGGGGCTCACAGATACGCAGTATTTT.

J is TRBJ2-1 and V is TRBV7-6; 8 positions agree with TRBD2. The ends lost 3 bases at V and 6 bases at J; junction bases unmatched: 4. Germline V CDR1 and CDR2: SGHVS, FNYEAQ. The CDR3 is 14 amino acids. CDR3: CASSFPLAVNEQFF. CDR3 coding DNA: TGTGCCAGCAGCTTCCCACTAGCGGTCAATGAGCAGTTCTTC.

The J gene is TRBJ1-1, the V gene TRBV4-2, with TRBD1 identical over 12 bases. V gave up 3 bases and J gave up 10 bases; unmatched junction bases: 12. Germline V gene data show CDR1 as LGHNA and CDR2 as YNFKEQ. There are 16 residues in the CDR3. The CDR3 reads CASSQYSGQGAGGAFF. The CDR3 coding sequence is TGTGCCAGCAGCCAGTACTCGGGACAGGGGGCCGGAGGAGCTTTCTTT.